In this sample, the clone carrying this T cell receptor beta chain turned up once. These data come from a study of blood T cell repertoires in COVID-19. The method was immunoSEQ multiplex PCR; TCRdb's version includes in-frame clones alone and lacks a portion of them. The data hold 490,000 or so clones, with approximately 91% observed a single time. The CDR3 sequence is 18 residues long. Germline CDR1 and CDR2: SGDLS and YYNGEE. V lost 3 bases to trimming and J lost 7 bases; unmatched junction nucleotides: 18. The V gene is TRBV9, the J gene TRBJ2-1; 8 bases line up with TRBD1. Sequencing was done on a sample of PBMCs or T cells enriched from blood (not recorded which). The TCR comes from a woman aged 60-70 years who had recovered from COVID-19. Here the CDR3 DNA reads TGTGCCAGCAGCGCAAACCCGGGCGCGCCAGGGGGCAGAAATGAGCAGTTCTTC. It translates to CASSANPGAPGGRNEQFF.